Described below is a single T cell receptor beta chain sequence and its context. No cognate antigen has been identified for it. Nothing much larger sits one base from this clone, and base qualities are not available. Library construction relied on the immunoSEQ multiplex PCR assay. For the multiplex PCR, a mixture combining 60 forward primers for TCR Vbeta segments and 13 reverse primers for TCR Jbeta segments was used. Amplification of the CDR3 region of rearranged TCR beta genes was performed with a multiplex PCR assay on genomic DNA. The Illumina HiSeq System was used to sequence the amplified TCR beta libraries as 87-base-pair reads. For the original study's pipeline: A later analysis counted about 82 million unique TCR beta chains across the 550 to 800 repertoires, and some 11 million of these chains were shared by at least two donors. A nearest-neighbor algorithm error-corrected the raw reads and collapsed the reads into unique sequences, merging closely related sequences to remove PCR and sequencing errors. To assign V, D and J gene segments, CDR3 sequences were aligned to IMGT reference sequences. Each retained sequence needed at least a six-nucleotide match to both a V gene segment and a J gene segment. A rearrangement was called productive if the CDR3 had no stop codons and remained in frame with V and J, and every other rearrangement was called non-productive. Following IMGT convention, CDR3 was defined as the stretch from the second conserved V-encoded cysteine to the conserved J-encoded phenylalanine. The earlier analysis of about 560 of the donors excluded any sequence lacking an unambiguous match to a single V gene segment. An earlier analysis of fewer than 750 of the donors classified V segments as functional when productive rearrangements were above 56.7% and as segregating when the standard deviation between donors was above 5%. A statistical classification framework was built to diagnose cytomegalovirus status from the catalog of TCR beta chain sequences. In a later analysis, V and J genes were assigned by comparing TCR nucleotide sequences against IMGT/GENE-DB human TR gene sequences. The TCRdist pipeline was used in a later analysis to assign CDR3 sequences and most-parsimonious VDJ recombination scenarios. A later analysis defined each TCR beta chain by its CDR3 amino acid sequence plus V-gene family, and excluded reads lacking a unique V-gene family. In a later analysis, nearly 600 highly shared, low-generation-probability nucleotide sequences were removed to address suspected cross-contamination and a sequencing artifact. In a later analysis, a clonal expansion index was calculated for each public chain from normalized within-repertoire ranks of inferred template counts. A later analysis computed generation probabilities with a VDJ recombination model fitted to out-of-frame rearrangements, and checked the results against IGoR. A later analysis scored TCR-TCR, TCR-HLA and TCR-CMV co-occurrence with hypergeometric tests, applying a repertoire-size bias correction to TCR pairs. In a later analysis, false discovery rates were estimated by permuting HLA or CMV assignments 20 times. In a later analysis, co-occurring TCRs were grouped with DBSCAN, and TCRdist sequence similarity was added when clustering was performed within HLA-allele-positive subsets. Repertoires with fewer than 30,000 or more than 120,000 public chains, plus five repertoires with anomalous nucleotide sharing, were excluded from co-occurrence clustering. In its TCRdb copy, this immuneACCESS table keeps in-frame sequences only and misses some clones. Where compared with another copy, unresolved V genes explain less than half of these, and the others have no known cause. Clone size and the V and J calls come from that table; the DNA yielded D and trimming. The sample table records approximately 87,000 clones; 81% of these occur just once. The leading ten clones occupy approximately 4.2% of the sample.

This record belongs to a study of cytomegalovirus exposure and HLA in healthy donors (TCRdb year 2017). Context from the whole study: According to an earlier analysis of a few hundred of the donors, roughly 180 million T cells yielded some 120 million unique TCR beta sequences and about 300 Gb of sequence data. The study was designed to test whether signatures of past pathogen exposure could be identified by cataloging public T cell receptors. Four to six DR-DQ haplotypes were handled as single units for association and clustering, since linkage in the cohort was strong. Genome-wide SNP genotypes for about 65% of the 666 donors were used in a later genetic analysis, which treated that subset as a discovery cohort. Of the roughly 390 genotyped donors, 81% were placed in the genetic ancestry cluster associated with self-reported Caucasian donors. Using immunosequencing, the study profiled T cell repertoires from roughly 650 subjects and related those repertoires to cytomegalovirus serostatus. A separate validation cohort of more than 100 different subjects was used in addition to the 666-subject first cohort. Rather than using new phenotypic data, the later analysis identified candidate immune exposures from TCR beta sequences and from how often those sequences occurred across donors. A later analysis re-examined previously published TCR beta repertoires from around 670 donors and added high-resolution HLA genotyping to investigate patterns of TCR occurrence. Donor age, sex, ethnicity and CMV serostatus were compiled together with the repertoire data. The number of typed donors differed by locus: 629-630 for A, B, C, DRB1 and DQB1; some 500 for DQA1; some 610 for DPA1; and some 450 for DPB1. Every discovery cohort repertoire had been produced on one sequencing platform. To decide whether each TCR beta V gene segment behaved as functional or pseudogenic, an earlier analysis of some 580 of the donors relied on high-throughput TCR beta sequencing. High-throughput TCR immunosequencing, statistical association of individual TCRs with disease status, and machine learning were combined to predict cytomegalovirus infection status. Roughly 320 gigabases of sequencing data and around 88 million unique TCR sequences made up an early release that covered fewer than 650 HLA-typed donors. HLA typing covered class I and class II loci at four-digit resolution. Among roughly 370 genotyped donors of the cohort, an average of around 240,000 unique TCR beta nucleotide sequences were sequenced per donor, around 20% of them non-productive.

General findings and caveats noted by the study authors: Assigning TCR associations to individual alleles was difficult when HLA alleles, especially DR and DQ, strongly co-occurred. Some IMGT-functional V segments, including TRBV6-2 and TRBV6-3, could not be told apart with the 87-base-pair reads, so those segments were excluded. The study gave a list of 150 to 200 TCR beta chains associated with cytomegalovirus. In a later analysis, most CMV-associated TCR beta chains were found to appear HLA-restricted, with HLA associations seemingly driven largely by CMV exposure. While some public TCRs were present in many individuals, most TCR sequences turned up only very rarely across donors. This cohort had only TCR beta chains sequenced, and the lack of alpha or paired-chain data limited which features could be detected. Because counts were too low, about 15 rarely observed V segments, including chromosome 9 orphons, were left out of the earlier analysis of roughly 600 of the donors. Compared with the approximately 710-donor mean, donors in an Asian-associated ancestry cluster had fewer N-insertions in productive TCRs, according to a later genetic analysis. A further reported finding was that TCR beta sequences accurately predicted the HLA-A and HLA-B alleles for most subjects in the first cohort. The authors suggested that the approach could potentially be generalized to other disease states and immunological phenotypes. A group of highly shared sequence variants was considered likely to be a technical artifact of the sequencing pipeline. Three of the identified cytomegalovirus-associated TCR beta chains were confirmed in vitro to be specific for cytomegalovirus antigens. V-gene and J-gene trimming of TCR beta chains was associated with a missense DCLRE1C variant in a later genetic analysis, and the association was replicated in an independent cohort. A later analysis reported that several top co-occurrence clusters appeared linked to parvovirus B19, influenza, CMV and Epstein-Barr virus. HLA typing was unavailable for some donors at each locus, so association tests used only the typed subset. In a later analysis, HLA-associated TCR beta chains were found to be more clonally expanded and to have lower generation probabilities than equally common non-associated chains. In an earlier analysis of about 600 of the donors, most TCR beta V segments appeared in productive rearrangements about 87% or about 30% of the time, broadly matching IMGT annotations. In a later analysis, the rate of TCR association differed among HLA loci, with DRB1 alleles having the most associated TCRs and HLA-C alleles having the fewest. At a false discovery rate of 0.05, a later analysis linked under 20,000 TCR beta sequences to specific HLA alleles. The classifier was reported to diagnose cytomegalovirus status with high specificity and sensitivity in both the original cohort and the validation cohort. Sequencing depth was assumed to be roughly uniform across donors in the presence/absence analyses, though that assumption may not hold. Correlated functional status among segregating V segments might reflect linkage disequilibrium, but an unknown experimental factor could not be ruled out. The only immune exposure information available for the cohort was CMV serostatus.

The germline V gene yields SGHRS for CDR1 and YFSETQ for CDR2. The CDR3 contains 14 residues, cysteine and phenylalanine counted. Only the CDR3 part of the read is kept: 42 bases, read in frame from the first base. V is pruned by 4 bases and J by 9 bases, leaving 11 bases of the junction without a gene match. The cohort consisted of approximately 690 healthy bone marrow donors. All cohort members were sampled while nominally healthy, although unrecorded immune exposures were likely present. The donor was CMV seropositive and was included in the group of some 290 seropositive cohort members. A peripheral blood sample was collected from each donor, and TCR beta sequencing was performed on peripheral blood mononuclear cells. Genomic DNA extraction from the blood cell samples was performed with the Qiagen DNeasy Blood Extraction Kit.

The sequence derives from a woman aged 65 to 85 in good health and CMV-seropositive. The V and J genes are TRBV5-1 and TRBJ2-7; the central 9 bases match TRBD1. Sequences were obtained from PBMCs. This receptor carries the CDR3 CASSPGTGKGVQYF. Read as DNA, the sequence is TGCGCCAGCAGCCCGGGGACAGGGAAGGGGGTGCAGTACTTC.